What follows is one TCR beta chain and its context. Its antigen remains unknown. The sample originates from a study of CD8+ T cells in alopecia areata. Germline lookup yields CDR1 SQVTM and CDR2 ANQGSEA. This CDR3 is 14 amino acids long. Trimming pared 4 bases from V and 5 bases from J, leaving 17 bases between. RNA extraction and reverse transcription yielded cDNA as sequencing template. The protocol was immunoSEQ multiplex PCR, while the TCRdb copy is restricted to in-frame clones and leaves out a portion. The sample lists 150,000 to 200,000 clones, 50% to 70% occurring once. Treatment described: oral pan-JAK inhibitor, 5-10 mg twice daily. Whole-study results and caveats: Besides other cells, scalp samples also yield sequences of resident alphabeta T cells from normal skin. A large proportion of expanded lesional clones were detected persisting in scalp and blood during tofacitinib. TCRs were shared less clearly across patients than in mice, possibly for HLA-related reasons.

This chain joins TRBV29-1 and TRBJ1-1; D perhaps matches TRBD1 (6 bases). Sequenced material: CD4+ T cells sorted from blood, taken around week 50, from a patient treated with tofacitinib. The receptor was derived from a human donor with alopecia areata. The DNA for the CDR3 is TGCAGCGTTGTGATCCCACAGGGAGGGACTGAAGCTTTCTTT. Its translation: CSVVIPQGGTEAFF. Together with reference TRBV29-1 and TRBJ1-1, the CDR3 gives the full variable domain: SAVISQKPSRDICQRGTSLTIQCQVDSQVTMMFWYRQQPGQSLTLIATANQGSEATYESGFVIDKFPISRPNLTFSTLTVSNMSPEDSSIYLCSVVIPQGGTEAFFGQGTRLTVV.